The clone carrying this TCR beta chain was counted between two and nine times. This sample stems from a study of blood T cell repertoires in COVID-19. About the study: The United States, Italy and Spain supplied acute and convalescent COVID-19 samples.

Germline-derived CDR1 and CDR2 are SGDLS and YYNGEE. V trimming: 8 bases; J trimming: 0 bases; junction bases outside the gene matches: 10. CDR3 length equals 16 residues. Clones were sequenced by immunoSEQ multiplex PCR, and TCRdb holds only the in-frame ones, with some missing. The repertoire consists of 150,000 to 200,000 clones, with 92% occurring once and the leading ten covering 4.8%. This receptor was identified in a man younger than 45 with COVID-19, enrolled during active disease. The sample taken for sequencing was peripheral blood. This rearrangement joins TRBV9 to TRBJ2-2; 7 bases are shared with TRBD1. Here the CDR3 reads CASNYYGTANTGELFF. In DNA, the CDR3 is TGTGCCAGTAACTACTATGGGACAGCGAACACCGGGGAGCTGTTTTTT.